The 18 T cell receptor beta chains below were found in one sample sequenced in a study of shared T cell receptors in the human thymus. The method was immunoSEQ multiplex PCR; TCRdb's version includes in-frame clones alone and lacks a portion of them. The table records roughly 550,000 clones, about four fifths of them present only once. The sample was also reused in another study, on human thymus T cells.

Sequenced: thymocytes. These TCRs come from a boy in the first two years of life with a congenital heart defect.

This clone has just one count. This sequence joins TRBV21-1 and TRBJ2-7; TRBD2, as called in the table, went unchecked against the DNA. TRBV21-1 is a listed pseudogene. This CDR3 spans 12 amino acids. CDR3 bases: TGTGCCAGCCTACTCCGCTCCTACGAGCAGTACTTC. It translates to CASLLRSYEQYF.

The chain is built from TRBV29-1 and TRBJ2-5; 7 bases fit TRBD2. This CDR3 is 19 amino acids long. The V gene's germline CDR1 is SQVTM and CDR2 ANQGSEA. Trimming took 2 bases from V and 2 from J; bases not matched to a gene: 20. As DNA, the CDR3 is TGCAGCGTTGAACCCCGGAGGCTAGCGGTTATCGGAGGGCAAGAGACCCAGTACTTC. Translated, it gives CSVEPRRLAVIGGQETQYF.

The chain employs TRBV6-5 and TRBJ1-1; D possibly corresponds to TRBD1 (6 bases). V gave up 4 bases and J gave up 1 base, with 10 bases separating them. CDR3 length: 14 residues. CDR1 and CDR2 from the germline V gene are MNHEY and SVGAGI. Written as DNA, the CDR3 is TGTGCCAGCAGTTTAAGACAGGCGAACACTGAAGCTTTCTTT. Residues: CASSLRQANTEAFF.

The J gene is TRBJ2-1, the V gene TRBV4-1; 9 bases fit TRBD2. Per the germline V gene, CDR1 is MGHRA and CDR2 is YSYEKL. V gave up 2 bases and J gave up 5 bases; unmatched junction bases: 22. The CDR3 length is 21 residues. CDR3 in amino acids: CASSQRGLAGAGGGANNEQFF. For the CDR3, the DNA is TGCGCCAGCAGCCAAAGGGGATTAGCGGGGGCGGGAGGGGGTGCGAACAATGAGCAGTTCTTC.

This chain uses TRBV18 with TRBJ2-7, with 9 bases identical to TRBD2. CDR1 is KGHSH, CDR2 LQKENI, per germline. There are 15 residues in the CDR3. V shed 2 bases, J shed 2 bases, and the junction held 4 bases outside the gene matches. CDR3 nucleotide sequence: TGTGCCAGCTCACCAACGCGGGAGGGGACCTACGAGCAGTACTTC. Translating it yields CASSPTREGTYEQYF.

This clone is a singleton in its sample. The CDR3 loop reads CASGARGSPYEQYF. In DNA form, the CDR3 reads TGCGCCAGCGGGGCACGGGGGTCTCCCTACGAGCAGTACTTC. The chain is built from TRBV10-1 and TRBJ2-7, with D perhaps matching TRBD2 (6 bases). Germline V gene sequence: CDR1 WNHNN, CDR2 SYGVQD (reference sequence). This CDR3 spans 14 amino acids. V lost 8 bases and J lost 2, with 16 bases in between.

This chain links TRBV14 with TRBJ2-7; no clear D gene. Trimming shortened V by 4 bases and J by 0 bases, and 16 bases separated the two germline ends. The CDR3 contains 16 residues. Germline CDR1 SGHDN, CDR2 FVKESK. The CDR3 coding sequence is TGTGCCAGCAGCCCTAGAAGTTTCTTCAGCTCCTACGAGCAGTACTTC. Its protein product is CASSPRSFFSSYEQYF.

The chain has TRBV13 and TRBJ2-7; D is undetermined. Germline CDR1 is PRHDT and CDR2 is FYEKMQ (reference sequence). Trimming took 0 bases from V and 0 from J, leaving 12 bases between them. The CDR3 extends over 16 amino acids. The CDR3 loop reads CASSLGPSFSSYEQYF. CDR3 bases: TGTGCCAGCAGCTTAGGCCCTTCTTTTAGCTCCTACGAGCAGTACTTC.

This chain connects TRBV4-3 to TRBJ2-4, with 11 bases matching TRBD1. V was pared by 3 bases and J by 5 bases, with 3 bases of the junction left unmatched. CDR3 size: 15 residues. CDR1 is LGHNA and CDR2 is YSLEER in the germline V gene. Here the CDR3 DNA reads TGCGCCAGCAGCCAGAAGGGACAGGGGGAAAACATTCAGTACTTC. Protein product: CASSQKGQGENIQYF.

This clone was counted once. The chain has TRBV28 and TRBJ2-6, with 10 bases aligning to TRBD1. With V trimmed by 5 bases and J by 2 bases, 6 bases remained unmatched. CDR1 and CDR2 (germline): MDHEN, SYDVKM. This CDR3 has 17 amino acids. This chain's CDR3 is CASSVTGGLAGANVLTF. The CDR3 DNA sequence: TGTGCCAGCAGTGTGACAGGGGGCTTGGCTGGGGCCAACGTCCTGACTTTC.

CDR3 residues: CASSQAYSDRGPEQYF. The CDR3 coding sequence is TGCGCCAGCAGCCAAGCGTATTCGGACAGGGGGCCCGAGCAGTACTTC. The J gene is TRBJ2-7, the V gene TRBV4-1; 11 bases fit TRBD1. Trimming took 1 base from V and 6 from J; bases not matched to a gene: 8. The germline gives CDR1 MGHRA, CDR2 YSYEKL. The CDR3 has 16 amino acids.

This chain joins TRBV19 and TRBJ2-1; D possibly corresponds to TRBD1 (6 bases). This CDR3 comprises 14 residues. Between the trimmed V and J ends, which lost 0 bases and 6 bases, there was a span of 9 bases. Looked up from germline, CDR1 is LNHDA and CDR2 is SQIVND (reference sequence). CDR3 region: CASSIDGDINEQFF. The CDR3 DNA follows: TGTGCCAGTAGTATAGACGGGGACATCAATGAGCAGTTCTTC.

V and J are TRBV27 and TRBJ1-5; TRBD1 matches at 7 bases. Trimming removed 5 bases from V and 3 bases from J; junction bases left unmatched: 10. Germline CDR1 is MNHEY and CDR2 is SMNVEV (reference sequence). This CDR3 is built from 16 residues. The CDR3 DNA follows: TGTGCCAGCAGTCCGTCCGCAGGGGGATACAATCAGCCCCAGCATTTT. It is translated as CASSPSAGGYNQPQHF.

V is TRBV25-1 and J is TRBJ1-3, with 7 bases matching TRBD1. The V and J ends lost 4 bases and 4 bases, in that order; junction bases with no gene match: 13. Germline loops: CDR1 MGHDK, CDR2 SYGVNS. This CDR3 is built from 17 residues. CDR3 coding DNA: TGTGCCAGCAGTGGCTTCCAGGGGGTTCACTCCGGAAACACCATATATTTT. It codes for CASSGFQGVHSGNTIYF.

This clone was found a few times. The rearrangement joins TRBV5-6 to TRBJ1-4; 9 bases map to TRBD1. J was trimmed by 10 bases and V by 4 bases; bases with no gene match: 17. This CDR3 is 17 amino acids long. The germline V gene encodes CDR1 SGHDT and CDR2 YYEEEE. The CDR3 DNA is TGTGCCAGCAGCAACGCTTTCGAGACAGGGGGGTTTGGAAAACTGTTTTTT. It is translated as CASSNAFETGGFGKLFF.

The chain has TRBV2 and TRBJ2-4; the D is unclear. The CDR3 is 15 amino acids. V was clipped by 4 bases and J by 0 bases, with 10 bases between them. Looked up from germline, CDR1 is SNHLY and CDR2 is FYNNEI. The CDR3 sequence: CASSVRRLAKNIQYF. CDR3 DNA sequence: TGTGCCAGCAGTGTGCGGCGACTAGCCAAAAACATTCAGTACTTC.

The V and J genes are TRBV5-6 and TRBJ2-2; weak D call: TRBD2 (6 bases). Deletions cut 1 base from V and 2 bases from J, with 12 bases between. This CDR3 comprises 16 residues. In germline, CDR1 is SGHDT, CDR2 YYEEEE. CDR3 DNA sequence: TGTGCCAGCAGCTTGCCGGGGGTAACAAACACCGGGGAGCTGTTTTTT. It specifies CASSLPGVTNTGELFF.

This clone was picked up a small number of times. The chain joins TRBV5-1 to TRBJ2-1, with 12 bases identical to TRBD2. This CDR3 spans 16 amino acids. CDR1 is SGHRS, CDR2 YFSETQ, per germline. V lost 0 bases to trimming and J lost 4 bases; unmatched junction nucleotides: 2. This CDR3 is CASSLALAGGYNEQFF. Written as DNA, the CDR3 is TGCGCCAGCAGCTTGGCCCTAGCGGGAGGGTACAATGAGCAGTTCTTC. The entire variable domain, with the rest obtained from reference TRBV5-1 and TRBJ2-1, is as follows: KAGVTQTPRYLIKTRGQQVTLSCSPISGHRSVSWYQQTPGQGLQFLFEYFSETQRNKGNFPGRFSGRQFSNSRSEMNVSTLELGDSALYLCASSLALAGGYNEQFFGPGTRLTVL.